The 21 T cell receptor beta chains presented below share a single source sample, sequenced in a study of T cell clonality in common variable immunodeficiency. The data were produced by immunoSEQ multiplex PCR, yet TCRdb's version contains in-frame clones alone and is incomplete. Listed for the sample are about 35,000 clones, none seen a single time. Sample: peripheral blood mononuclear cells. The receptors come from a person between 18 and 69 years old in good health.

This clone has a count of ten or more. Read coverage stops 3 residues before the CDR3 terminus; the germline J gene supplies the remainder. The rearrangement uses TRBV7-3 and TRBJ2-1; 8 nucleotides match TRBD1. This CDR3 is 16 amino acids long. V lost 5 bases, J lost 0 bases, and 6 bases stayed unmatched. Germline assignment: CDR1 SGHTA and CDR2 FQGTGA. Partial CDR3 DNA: TGTGCCAGCAGCCCCAGGACAGGGAGCTCCTACAATGAG. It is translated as CASSPRTGSSYNE. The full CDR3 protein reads CASSPRTGSSYNEQFF.

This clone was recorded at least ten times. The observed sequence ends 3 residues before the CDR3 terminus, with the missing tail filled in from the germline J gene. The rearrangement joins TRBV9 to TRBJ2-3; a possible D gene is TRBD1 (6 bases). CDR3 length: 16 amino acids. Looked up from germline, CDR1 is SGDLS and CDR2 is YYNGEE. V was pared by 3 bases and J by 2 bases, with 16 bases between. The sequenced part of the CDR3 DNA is TGTGCCAGCAGCGGAAGGGGGAGTTGGAACACAGATACG. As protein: CASSGRGSWNTDT. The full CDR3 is CASSGRGSWNTDTQYF.

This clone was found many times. This CDR3 reads CAWSVPQGGFGKLFF. The covered CDR3 bases are TGTGCCTGGAGTGTACCTCAGGGGGGATTCGGAAAA. The V gene is TRBV30, the J gene TRBJ1-4, with TRBD1 identical over 7 bases. The read ends 3 residues early relative to the CDR3; the germline J gene fills the gap. The V and J ends lost 0 bases and 10 bases, in that order; junction bases with no gene match: 11. Germline CDR1 GTSNPN, CDR2 SVGIG (reference sequence). The CDR3 spans 15 residues.

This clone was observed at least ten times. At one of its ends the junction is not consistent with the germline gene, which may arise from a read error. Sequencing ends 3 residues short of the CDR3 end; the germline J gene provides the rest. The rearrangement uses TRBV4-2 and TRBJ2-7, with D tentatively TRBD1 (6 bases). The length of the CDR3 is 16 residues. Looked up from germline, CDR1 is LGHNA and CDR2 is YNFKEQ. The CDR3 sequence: CASSQYQGRGTYEQYF. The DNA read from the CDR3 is TGCGCCAGCAGCCAATATCAGGGGAGAGGGACCTACGAG.

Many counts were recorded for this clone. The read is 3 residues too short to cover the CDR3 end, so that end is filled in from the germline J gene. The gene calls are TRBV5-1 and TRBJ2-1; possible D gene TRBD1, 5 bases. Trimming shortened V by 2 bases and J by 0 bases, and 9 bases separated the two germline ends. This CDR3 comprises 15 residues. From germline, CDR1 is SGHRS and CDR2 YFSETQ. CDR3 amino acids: CASSFFQGSYNEQFF. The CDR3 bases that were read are TGCGCCAGCAGCTTTTTCCAGGGCTCCTACAATGAG.

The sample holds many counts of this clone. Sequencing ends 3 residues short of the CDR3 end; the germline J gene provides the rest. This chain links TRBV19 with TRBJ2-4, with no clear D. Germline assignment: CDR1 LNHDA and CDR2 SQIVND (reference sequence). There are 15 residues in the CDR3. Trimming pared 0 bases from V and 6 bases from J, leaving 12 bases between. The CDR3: CASSIDRSPLNIQYF. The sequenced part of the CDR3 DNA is TGTGCCAGTAGTATAGATCGGTCCCCTTTAAACATT.

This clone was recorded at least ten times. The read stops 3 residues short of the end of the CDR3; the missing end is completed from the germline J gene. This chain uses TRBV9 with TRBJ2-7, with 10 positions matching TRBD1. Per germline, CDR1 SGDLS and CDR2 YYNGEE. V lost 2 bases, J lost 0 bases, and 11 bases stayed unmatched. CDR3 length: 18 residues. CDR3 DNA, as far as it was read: TGTGCCAGCAGCGTTACTCCCGGGGGGGACAGGGGCTCCTACGAG. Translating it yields CASSVTPGGDRGSYE. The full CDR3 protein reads CASSVTPGGDRGSYEQYF.

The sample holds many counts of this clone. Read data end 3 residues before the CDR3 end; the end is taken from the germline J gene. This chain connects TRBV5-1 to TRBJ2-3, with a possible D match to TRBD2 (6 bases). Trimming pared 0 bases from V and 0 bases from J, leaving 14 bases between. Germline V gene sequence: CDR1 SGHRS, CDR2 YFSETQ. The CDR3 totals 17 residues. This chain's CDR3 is CASSLGLSGLSTDTQYF. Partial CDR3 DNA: TGCGCCAGCAGCTTGGGGCTTAGCGGACTTAGCACAGATACG.

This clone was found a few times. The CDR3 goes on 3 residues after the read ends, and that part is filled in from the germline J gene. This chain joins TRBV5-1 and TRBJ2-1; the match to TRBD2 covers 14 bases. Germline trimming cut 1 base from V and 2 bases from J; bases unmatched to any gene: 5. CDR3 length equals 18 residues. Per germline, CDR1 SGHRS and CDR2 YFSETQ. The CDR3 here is CASSLNPGLAGAYNEQFF. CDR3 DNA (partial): TGCGCCAGCAGCTTGAACCCGGGACTAGCGGGGGCCTACAATGAG.

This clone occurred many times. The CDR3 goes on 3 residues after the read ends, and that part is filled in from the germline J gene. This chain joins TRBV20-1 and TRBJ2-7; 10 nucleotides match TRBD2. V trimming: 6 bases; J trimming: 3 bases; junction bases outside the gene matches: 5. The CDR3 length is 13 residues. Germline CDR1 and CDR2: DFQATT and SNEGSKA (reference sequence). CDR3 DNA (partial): TGCAGTGCATACTTAGCGGGGGGCTACGAG. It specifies CSAYLAGGYE. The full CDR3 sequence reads CSAYLAGGYEQYF.

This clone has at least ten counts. The covered CDR3 bases are TGTGCCAGTAACCCGGGGCCCCGGGGGATTCATACG. This codes for CASNPGPRGIHT. The entire CDR3 is CASNPGPRGIHTQYF. This chain links TRBV19 with TRBJ2-3, with D perhaps TRBD2 (6 bases). The CDR3 end falls 3 residues outside the read, so it is completed with the germline J gene. V shed 7 bases and J shed 7 bases, with 21 bases lying between them. The CDR3 sequence is 15 residues long. The germline gives CDR1 LNHDA, CDR2 SQIVND (reference sequence).

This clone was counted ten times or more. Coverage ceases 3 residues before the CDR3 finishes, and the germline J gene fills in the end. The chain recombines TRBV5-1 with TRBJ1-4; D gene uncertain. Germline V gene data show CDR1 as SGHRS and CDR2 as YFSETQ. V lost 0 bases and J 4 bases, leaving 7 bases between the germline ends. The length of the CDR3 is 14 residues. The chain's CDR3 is CASSLGAHNEKLFF. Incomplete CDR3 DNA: TGCGCCAGCAGCTTGGGGGCCCATAATGAAAAA.

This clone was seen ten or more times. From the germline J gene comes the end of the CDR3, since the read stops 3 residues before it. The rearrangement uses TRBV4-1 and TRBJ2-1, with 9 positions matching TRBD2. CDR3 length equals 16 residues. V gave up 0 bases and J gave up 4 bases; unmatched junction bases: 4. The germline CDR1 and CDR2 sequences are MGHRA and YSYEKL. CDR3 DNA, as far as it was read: TGCGCCAGCAGCCAAGACGCGGGAGGGTTTTACAATGAG. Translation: CASSQDAGGFYNE. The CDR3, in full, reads CASSQDAGGFYNEQFF.

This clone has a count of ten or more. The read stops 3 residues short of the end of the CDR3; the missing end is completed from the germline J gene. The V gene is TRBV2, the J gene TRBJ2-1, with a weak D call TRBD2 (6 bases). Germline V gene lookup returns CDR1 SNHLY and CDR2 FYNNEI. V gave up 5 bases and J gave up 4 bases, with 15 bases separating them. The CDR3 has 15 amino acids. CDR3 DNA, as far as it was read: TGTGCCAGCAGTTCAGAGGGCGGGATGTACAATGAG. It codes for CASSSEGGMYNE. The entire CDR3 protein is CASSSEGGMYNEQFF.

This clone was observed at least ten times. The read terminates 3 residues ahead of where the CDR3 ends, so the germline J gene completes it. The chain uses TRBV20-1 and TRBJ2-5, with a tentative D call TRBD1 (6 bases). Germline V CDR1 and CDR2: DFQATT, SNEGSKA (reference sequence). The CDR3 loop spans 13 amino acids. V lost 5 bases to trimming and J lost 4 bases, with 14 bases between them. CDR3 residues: CSALGQTGETQYF. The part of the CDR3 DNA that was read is TGCAGTGCTCTTGGACAGACGGGAGAGACC.

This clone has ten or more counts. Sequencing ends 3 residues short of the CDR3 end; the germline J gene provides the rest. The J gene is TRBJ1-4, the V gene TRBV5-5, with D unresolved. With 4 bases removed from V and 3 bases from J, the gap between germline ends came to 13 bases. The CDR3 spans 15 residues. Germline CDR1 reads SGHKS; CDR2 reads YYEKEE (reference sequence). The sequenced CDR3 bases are TGTGCCAGCAGCCCCCCCCAGGCAGCTAATGAAAAA. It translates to CASSPPQAANEK. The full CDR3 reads CASSPPQAANEKLFF.

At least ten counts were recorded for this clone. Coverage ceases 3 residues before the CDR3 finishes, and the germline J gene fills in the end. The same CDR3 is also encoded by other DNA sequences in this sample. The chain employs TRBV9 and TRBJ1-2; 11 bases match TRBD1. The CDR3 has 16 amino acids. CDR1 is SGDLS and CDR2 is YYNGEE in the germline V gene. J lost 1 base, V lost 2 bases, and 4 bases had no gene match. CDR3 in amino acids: CASSVGDRGVNYGYTF. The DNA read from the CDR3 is TGTGCCAGCAGCGTGGGGGACAGGGGGGTTAACTATGGC.

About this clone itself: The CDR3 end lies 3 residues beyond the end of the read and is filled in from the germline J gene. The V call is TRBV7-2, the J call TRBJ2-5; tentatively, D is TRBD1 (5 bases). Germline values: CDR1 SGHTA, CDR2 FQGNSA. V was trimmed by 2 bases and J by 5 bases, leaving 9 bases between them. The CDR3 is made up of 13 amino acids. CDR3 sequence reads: CASSLQGMETQYF. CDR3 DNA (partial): TGTGCCAGCAGCTTACAGGGTATGGAGACC. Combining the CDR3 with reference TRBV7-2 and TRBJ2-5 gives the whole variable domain GAGVSQSPSNKVTEKGKDVELRCDPISGHTALYWYRQSLGQGLEFLIYFQGNSAPDKSGLPSDRFSAERTGGSVSTLTIQRTQQEDSAVYLCASSLQGMETQYFGPGTRLLVL.

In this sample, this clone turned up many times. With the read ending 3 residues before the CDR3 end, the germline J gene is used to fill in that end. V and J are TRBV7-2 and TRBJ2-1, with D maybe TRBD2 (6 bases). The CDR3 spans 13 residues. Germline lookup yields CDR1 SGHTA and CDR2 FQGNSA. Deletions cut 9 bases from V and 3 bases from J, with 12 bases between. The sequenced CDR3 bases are TGTGCCAGTACTGGGGGGAACTACAATGAG. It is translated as CASTGGNYNE. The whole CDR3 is CASTGGNYNEQFF.

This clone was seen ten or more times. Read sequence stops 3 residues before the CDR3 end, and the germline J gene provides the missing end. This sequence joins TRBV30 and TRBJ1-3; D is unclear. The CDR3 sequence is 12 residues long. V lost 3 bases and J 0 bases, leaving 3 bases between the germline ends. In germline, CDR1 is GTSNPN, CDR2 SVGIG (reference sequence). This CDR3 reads CAWRLSGNTIYF. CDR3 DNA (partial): TGTGCCTGGAGACTCTCTGGAAACACC. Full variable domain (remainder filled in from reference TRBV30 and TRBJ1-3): SQTIHQWPATLVQPVGSPLSLECTVEGTSNPNLYWYRQAAGRGLQLLFYSVGIGQISSEVPQNLSASRPQDRQFILSSKKLLLSDSGFYLCAWRLSGNTIYFGEGSWLTVV.

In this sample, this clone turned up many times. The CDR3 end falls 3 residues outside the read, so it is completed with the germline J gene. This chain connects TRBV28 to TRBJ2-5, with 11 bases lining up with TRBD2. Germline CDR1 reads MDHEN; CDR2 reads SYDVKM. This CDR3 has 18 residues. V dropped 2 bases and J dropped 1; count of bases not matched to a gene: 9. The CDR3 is CASSLSLAGGKTQETQYF. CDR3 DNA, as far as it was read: TGTGCCAGCAGTTTAAGTCTAGCGGGGGGTAAAACCCAAGAGACC.